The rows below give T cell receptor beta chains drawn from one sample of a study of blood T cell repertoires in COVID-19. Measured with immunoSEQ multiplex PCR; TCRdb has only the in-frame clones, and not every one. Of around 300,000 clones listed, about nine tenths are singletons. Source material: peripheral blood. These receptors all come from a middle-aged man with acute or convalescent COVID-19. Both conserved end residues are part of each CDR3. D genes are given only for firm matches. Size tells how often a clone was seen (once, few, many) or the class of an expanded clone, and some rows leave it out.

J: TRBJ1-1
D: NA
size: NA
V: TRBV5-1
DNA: TGCGCCAGCAGCTTGGCCCATAGGGCGGGCACTGAAGCTTTCTTT
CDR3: CASSLAHRAGTEAFF

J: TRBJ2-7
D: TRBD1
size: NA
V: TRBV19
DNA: TGTGCCAGTAGTATCCTTTTGCCAGGAAGGGACAGTCGAGCTACTAAATCCTACGAGCAGTACTTC
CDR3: CASSILLPGRDSRATKSYEQYF

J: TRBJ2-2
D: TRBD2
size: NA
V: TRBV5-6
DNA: TGTGCCAGCAGCCCGGGACTACCCTTTAACACCGGGGAGCTGTTTTTT
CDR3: CASSPGLPFNTGELFF

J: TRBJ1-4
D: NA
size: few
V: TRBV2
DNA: TGTGCCAGCAGACCGACAGCTAACAATGAAAAACTGTTTTTT
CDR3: CASRPTANNEKLFF

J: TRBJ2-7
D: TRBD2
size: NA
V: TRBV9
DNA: TGTGCCAGCAGCGCTGGGACTAGCGGGGGAGACGAGCAGTACTTC
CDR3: CASSAGTSGGDEQYF

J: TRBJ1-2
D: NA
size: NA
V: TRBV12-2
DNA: TGTGCAAGTCGCTTGCCCCCGGACAGGGGGCAGGAAGGCTACACCTTC
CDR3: CASRLPPDRGQEGYTF

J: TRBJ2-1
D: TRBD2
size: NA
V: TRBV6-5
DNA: TGTGCCAGCAGGGGGCGGGGGGTCGGCAATGAGCAGTTCTTC
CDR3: CASRGRGVGNEQFF

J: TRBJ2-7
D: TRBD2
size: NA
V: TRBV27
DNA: TGTGCCAGCAGTTTCTCCGGGACTAGCGGGGGGGTCTTCTACGAGCAGTACTTC
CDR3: CASSFSGTSGGVFYEQYF

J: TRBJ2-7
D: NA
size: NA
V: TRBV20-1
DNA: TGCAGTGCTAGTCGGCAGGGGCCTTTCTACGAGCAGTACTTC
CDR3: CSASRQGPFYEQYF

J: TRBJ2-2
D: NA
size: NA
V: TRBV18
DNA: TGTGCCAGCTCCCCACCCCTAAACACCGGGGAGCTGTTTTTT
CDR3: CASSPPLNTGELFF

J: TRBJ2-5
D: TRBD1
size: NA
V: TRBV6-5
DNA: TGTGCCAGCAGACGACAGGGGCGGCAAGAGACCCAGTACTTC
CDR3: CASRRQGRQETQYF

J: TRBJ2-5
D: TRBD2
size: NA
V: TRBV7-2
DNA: TGTGCCAGCAGCTCCCCGGGACTAGCGGGGAGGCAAGAGACCCAGTACTTC
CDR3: CASSSPGLAGRQETQYF

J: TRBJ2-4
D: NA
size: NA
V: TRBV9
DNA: TGTGCCAGCAGCGTTGGAGGGTCGGCCAAAAACATTCAGTACTTC
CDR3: CASSVGGSAKNIQYF

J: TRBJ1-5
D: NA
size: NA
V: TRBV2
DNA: TGTGCCAGCACCCCACAGGGCCTCATAGAGCCCCAGCATTTT
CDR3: CASTPQGLIEPQHF

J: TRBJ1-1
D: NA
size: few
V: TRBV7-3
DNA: TGTGCCAGCAGCTTAACTGGAGGGAACACTGAAGCTTTCTTT
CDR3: CASSLTGGNTEAFF

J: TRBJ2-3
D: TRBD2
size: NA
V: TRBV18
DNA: TGTGCCAGCTCGACTAGCGGAGGCACAGATACGCAGTATTTT
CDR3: CASSTSGGTDTQYF

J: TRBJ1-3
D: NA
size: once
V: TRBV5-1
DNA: TGCGCCAGCAGCTTGGAGCCCACCGGAAACACCATATATTTT
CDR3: CASSLEPTGNTIYF

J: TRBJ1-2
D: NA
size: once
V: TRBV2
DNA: TGTGCCAGCAGGCCGCACCCAGGGTCTAACTATGGCTACACCTTC
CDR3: CASRPHPGSNYGYTF

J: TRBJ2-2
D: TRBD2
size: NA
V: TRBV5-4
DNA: TGTGCCAGCAGCCCCGCTAGCGGGGGGGTCACCGGGGAGCTGTTTTTT
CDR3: CASSPASGGVTGELFF

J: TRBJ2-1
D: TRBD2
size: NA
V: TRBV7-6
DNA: TGTGCCAGCAGACGAACAGCGGGGGCGCCGTACAATGAGCAGTTCTTC
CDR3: CASRRTAGAPYNEQFF

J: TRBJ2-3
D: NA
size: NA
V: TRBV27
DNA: TGTGCCAGCAGTTCCCCCCCCGGGGGTAAGGATACGCAGTATTTT
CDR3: CASSSPPGGKDTQYF

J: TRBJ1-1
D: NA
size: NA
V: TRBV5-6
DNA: TGTGCCAGCAGCTACGGGACTCCCGATTCGGCTTTCTTT
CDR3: CASSYGTPDSAFF

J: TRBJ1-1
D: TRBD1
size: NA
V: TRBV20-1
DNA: TGCAGTGCTAGTCGAACAGACAGGGGACTTACTGAAGCTTTCTTT
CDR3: CSASRTDRGLTEAFF

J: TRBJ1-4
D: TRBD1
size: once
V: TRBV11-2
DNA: TGTGCCAGCAGCTCCGGGACAGCTAATGAAAAACTGTTTTTT
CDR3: CASSSGTANEKLFF

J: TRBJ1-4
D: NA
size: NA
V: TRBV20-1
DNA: TGCAGTACAGCCAGGGAAAAACTGTTTTTT
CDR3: CSTAREKLFF

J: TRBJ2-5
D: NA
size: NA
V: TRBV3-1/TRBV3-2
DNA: TGTGCCAGCAGTCATAGGGGGGGGCAGGAGACCCAGTACTTC
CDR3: CASSHRGGQETQYF

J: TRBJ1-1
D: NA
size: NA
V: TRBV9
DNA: TGTGCCAGCAGGGAGCAGGGTACGAAGAACACTGAAGCTTTCTTT
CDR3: CASREQGTKNTEAFF

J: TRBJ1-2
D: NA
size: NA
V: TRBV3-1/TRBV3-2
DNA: TGTGCCAGCAGCCATTTTACAGGGATCTATGGCTACACCTTC
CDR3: CASSHFTGIYGYTF

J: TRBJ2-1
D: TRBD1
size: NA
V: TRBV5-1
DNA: TGCGCCAGCAGCTTGATCGCAGGGGGCAATGAGCAGTTCTTC
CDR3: CASSLIAGGNEQFF

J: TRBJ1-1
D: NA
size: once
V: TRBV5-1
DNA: TGCGCCAGCAGCTTGGACAGGGCTGGGGCGAACACTGAAGCTTTCTTT
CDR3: CASSLDRAGANTEAFF

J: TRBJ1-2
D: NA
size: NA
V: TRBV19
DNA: TGTGCCACCAAAGCGATTGGCTACACCTTC
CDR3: CATKAIGYTF

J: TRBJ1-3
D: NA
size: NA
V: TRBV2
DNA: TGTGCCAGCAGTGAATTTGGCAGGGTCACGGGAAACACCATATATTTT
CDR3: CASSEFGRVTGNTIYF

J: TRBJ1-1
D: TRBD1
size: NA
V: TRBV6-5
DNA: TGTGCCAGCAGAAGCGGACAGGGGATGAACACTGAAGCTTTCTTT
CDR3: CASRSGQGMNTEAFF

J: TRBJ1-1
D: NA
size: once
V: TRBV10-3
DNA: TGTGCCATCAGTGACGGGATGGGCACTGAAGCTTTCTTT
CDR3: CAISDGMGTEAFF

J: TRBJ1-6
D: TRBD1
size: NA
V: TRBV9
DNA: TGTGCCAGCAGCGTAGCGCCCACAGGGGGCAGCTCCTATAATTCACCCCTCCACTTT
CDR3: CASSVAPTGGSSYNSPLHF

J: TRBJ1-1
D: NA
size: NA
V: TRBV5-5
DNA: TGTGCCAGCAGATTAACGGTCACTGAAGCTTTCTTT
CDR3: CASRLTVTEAFF

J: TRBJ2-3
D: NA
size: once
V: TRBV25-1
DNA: TGTGCCAGCAGTGAATCGGGTTCTTGGCAGAGCACAGATACGCAGTATTTT
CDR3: CASSESGSWQSTDTQYF

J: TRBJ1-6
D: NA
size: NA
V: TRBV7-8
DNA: TGTGCCAGCAGCTTACCTCTCAGGCCGGGGTATGGATCACCCCTCCACTTT
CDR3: CASSLPLRPGYGSPLHF

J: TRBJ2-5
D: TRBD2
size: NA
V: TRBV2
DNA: TGTGCCAGCGGCCCGGGACTAGCGGGGGGGGGTGAGACCCAGTACTTC
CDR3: CASGPGLAGGGETQYF

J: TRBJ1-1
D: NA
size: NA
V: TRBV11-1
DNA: TGTGCCAGCAGCTTAGACAGGGCGAACGCGGACACTGAAGCTTTCTTT
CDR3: CASSLDRANADTEAFF

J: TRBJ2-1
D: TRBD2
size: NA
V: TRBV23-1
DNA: TGCGCCAGCAGTCCTGGACTAGCGGGGTACAATGAGCAGTTCTTC
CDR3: CASSPGLAGYNEQFF

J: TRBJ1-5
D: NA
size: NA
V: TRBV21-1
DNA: TGTGCCAGCAGTATTGGAGGTAATCAGCCCCAGCATTTT
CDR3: CASSIGGNQPQHF

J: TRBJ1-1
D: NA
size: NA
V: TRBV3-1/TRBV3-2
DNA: TGTGCCAGCAACCAAATTCCTGGAGGCACCGAAGCTTTCTTT
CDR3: CASNQIPGGTEAFF

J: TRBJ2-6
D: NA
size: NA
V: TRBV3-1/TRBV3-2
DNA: TGTGCCACCCAGGCCGGGGCCAACGTCCTGACTTTC
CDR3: CATQAGANVLTF

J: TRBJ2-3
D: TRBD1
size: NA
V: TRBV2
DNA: TGTGCCAGCAGTGAGTTGCAGGGGGAGACAGATACGCAGTATTTT
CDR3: CASSELQGETDTQYF

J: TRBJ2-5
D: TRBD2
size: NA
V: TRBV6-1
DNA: TGTGCCAGCAGTGAAGCACCTAGCGGGGGGACCCAGTACTTC
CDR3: CASSEAPSGGTQYF

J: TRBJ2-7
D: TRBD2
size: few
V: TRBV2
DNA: TGTGCCAGCAGTACGGCGGGGGATTACGAGCAGTACTTC
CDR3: CASSTAGDYEQYF

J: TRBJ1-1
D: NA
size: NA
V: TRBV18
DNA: TGTGCCAGCTCACCTCAGGTTCGCACTGAAGCTTTCTTT
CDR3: CASSPQVRTEAFF

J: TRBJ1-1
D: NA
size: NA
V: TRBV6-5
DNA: TGTGCCAGCAAGGACAGCCTAGGAAGAGCTTTCTTT
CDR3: CASKDSLGRAFF

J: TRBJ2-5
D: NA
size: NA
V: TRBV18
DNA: TGTGCCAGCTCACCATTTAAAGAGACCCAGTACTTC
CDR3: CASSPFKETQYF

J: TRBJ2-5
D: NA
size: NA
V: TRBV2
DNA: TGTGCCAGCAGTGAAGGAGCAGGGCGGGAGACCCAGTACTTC
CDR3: CASSEGAGRETQYF

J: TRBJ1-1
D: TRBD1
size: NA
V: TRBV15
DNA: TGTGCCACCAGTCTGACAGGGGAGGCTTTCTTT
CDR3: CATSLTGEAFF

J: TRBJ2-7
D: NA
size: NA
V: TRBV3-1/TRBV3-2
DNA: TGTGCCAGCAGCCAAGCCTGGGCCAGCTCCTACGAGCAGTACTTC
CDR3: CASSQAWASSYEQYF

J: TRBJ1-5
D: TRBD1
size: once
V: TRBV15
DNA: TGTGCCACCAGCAACCGAGCACAGGGGTTTTCAGGGTATAGCAATCAGCCCCAGCATTTT
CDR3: CATSNRAQGFSGYSNQPQHF

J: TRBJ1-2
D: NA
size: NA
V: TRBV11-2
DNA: TGTGCCAGCAGCTTAGGACCAGGGCCTAACTATGGCTACACCTTC
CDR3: CASSLGPGPNYGYTF